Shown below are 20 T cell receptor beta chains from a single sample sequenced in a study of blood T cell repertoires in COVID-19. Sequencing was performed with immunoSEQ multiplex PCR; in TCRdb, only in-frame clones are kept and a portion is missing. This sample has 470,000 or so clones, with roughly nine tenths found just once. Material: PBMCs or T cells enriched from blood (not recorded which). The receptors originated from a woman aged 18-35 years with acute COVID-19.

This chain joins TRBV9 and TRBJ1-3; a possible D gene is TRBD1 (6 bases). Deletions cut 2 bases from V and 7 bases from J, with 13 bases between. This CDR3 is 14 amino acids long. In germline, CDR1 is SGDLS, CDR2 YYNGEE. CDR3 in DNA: TGTGCCAGCAGCGTGAACCAGGGGAGTAACACCATATATTTT. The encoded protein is CASSVNQGSNTIYF.

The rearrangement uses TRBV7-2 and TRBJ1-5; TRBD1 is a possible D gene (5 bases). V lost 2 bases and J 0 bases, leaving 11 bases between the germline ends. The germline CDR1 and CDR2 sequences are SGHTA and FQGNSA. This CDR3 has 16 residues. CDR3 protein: CASSLFGGDSNQPQHF. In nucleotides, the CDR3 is TGTGCCAGCAGCTTATTCGGGGGAGATAGCAATCAGCCCCAGCATTTT.

The CDR3, as DNA: TGTGCCAGCAGCGTAGGCTTAGGGGGAGCAATCAATGAGCAGTTCTTC. Encoded protein: CASSVGLGGAINEQFF. The chain carries TRBV9 and TRBJ2-1, with D possibly matching TRBD1 (6 bases). Trimming took 0 bases from V and 6 from J, leaving 16 bases between them. This CDR3 comprises 16 residues. Looked up from germline, CDR1 is SGDLS and CDR2 is YYNGEE.

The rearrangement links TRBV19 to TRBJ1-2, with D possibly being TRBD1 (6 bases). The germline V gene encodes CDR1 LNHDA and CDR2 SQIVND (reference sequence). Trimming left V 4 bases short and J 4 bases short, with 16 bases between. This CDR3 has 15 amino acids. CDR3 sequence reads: CASSTRGGRTYGYTF. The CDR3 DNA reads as TGTGCCAGTAGTACTCGGGGGGGGCGCACCTATGGCTACACCTTC.

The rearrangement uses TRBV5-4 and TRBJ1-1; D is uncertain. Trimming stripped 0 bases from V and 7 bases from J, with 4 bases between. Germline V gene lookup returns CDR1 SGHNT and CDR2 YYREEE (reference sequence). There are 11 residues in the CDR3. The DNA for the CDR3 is TGTGCCAGCAGCTTGGCGGGTGAAGCTTTCTTT. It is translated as CASSLAGEAFF.

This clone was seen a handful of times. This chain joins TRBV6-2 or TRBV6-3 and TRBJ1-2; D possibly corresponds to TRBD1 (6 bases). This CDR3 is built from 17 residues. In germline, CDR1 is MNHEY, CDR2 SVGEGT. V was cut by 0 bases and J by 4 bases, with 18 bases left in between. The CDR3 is CASSYSIAGGRGYGYTF. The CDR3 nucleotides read TGTGCCAGCAGTTACTCGATTGCGGGGGGCAGAGGCTATGGCTACACCTTC.

This CDR3 reads CASKMGQAGNQPQHF. The CDR3 bases are TGTGCCAGTAAAATGGGACAGGCGGGCAATCAGCCCCAGCATTTT. The chain couples TRBV19 to TRBJ1-5, with 8 bases lining up with TRBD1. This CDR3 contains 15 residues. Germline assignment: CDR1 LNHDA and CDR2 SQIVND (reference sequence). V lost 7 bases to trimming and J lost 2 bases; unmatched junction nucleotides: 7.

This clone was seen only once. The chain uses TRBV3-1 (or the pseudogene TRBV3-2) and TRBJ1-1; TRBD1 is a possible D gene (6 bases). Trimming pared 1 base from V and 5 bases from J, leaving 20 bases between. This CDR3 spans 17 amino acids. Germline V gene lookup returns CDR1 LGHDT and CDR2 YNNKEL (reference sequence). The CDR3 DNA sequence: TGTGCCAGCAGCCAAGCCCTGGGGGCAGGCCTGGGAACTGAAGCTTTCTTT. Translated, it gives CASSQALGAGLGTEAFF.

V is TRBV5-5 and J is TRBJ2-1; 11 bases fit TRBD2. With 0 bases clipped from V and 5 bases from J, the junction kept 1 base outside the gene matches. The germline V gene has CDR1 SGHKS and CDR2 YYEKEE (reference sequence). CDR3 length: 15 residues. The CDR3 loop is CASSLELAGDNEQFF. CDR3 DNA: TGTGCCAGCAGCTTGGAACTAGCGGGAGACAATGAGCAGTTCTTC.

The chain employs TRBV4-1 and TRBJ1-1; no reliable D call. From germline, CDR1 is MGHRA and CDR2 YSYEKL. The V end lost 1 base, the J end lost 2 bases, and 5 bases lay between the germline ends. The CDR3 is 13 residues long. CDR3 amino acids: CASSQVVNTEAFF. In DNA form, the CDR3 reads TGCGCCAGCAGCCAAGTTGTAAACACTGAAGCTTTCTTT.

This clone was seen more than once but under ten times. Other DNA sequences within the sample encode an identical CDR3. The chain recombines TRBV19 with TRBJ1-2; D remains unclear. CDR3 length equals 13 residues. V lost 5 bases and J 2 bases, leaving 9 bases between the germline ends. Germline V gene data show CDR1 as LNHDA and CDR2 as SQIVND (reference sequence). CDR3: CASSRTGNYGYTF. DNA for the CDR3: TGTGCCAGTAGTCGGACGGGAAACTATGGCTACACCTTC.

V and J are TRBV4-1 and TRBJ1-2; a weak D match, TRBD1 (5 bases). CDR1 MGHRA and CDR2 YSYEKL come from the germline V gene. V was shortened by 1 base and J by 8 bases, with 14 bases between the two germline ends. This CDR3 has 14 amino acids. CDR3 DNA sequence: TGCGCCAGCAGCCAAGTCCAGGGCTCCCTCGGCTACACCTTC. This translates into CASSQVQGSLGYTF.

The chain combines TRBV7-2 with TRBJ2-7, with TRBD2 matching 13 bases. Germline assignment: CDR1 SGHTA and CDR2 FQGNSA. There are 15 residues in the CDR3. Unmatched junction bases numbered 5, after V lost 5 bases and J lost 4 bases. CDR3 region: CASSPPGLAGYEQYF. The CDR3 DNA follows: TGTGCCAGCAGCCCACCGGGACTAGCGGGGTACGAGCAGTACTTC.

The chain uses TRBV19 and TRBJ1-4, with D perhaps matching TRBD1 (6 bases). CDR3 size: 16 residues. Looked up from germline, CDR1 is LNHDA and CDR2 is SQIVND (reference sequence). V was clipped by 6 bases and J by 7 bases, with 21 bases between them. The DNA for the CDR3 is TGTGCCAGTAGGCCGGGACAACTTGATATGGGTGAAAAACTGTTTTTT. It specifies CASRPGQLDMGEKLFF.

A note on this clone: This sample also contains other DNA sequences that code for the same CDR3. The DNA for the CDR3 is TGCAGTGCTCTGCGGGAGACCCAGTACTTC. It translates to CSALRETQYF. This chain uses TRBV20-1 with TRBJ2-5; D is undetermined. Trimming removed 5 bases from V and 5 bases from J, with 6 bases in between. The CDR3 runs to 10 residues. The germline V gene encodes CDR1 DFQATT and CDR2 SNEGSKA (reference sequence).

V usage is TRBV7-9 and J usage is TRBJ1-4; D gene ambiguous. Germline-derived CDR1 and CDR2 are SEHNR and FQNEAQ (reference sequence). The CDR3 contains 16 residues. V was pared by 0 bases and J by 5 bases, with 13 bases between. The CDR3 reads CASSLAARGGNEKLFF. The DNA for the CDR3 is TGTGCCAGCAGCTTAGCAGCCCGGGGAGGGAATGAAAAACTGTTTTTT.

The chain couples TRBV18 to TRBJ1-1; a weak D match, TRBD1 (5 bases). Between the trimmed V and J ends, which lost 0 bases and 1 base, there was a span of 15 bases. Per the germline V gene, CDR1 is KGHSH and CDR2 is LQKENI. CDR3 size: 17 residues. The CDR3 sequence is CASSPPPGESENTEAFF. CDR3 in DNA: TGTGCCAGCTCACCACCGCCGGGGGAAAGTGAGAACACTGAAGCTTTCTTT.

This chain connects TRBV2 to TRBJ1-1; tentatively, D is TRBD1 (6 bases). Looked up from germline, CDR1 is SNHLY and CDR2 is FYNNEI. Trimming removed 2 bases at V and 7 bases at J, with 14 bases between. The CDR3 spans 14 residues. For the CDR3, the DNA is TGTGCCAGCAGTGAATTAGGGGGATTGGGTGAAGCTTTCTTT. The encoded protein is CASSELGGLGEAFF.

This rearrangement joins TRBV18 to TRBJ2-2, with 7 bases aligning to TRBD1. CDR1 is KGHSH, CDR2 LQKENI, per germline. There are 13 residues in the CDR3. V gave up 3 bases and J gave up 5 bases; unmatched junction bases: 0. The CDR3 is CASSPDRTGELFF. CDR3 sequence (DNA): TGTGCCAGCTCACCGGACAGGACCGGGGAGCTGTTTTTT.

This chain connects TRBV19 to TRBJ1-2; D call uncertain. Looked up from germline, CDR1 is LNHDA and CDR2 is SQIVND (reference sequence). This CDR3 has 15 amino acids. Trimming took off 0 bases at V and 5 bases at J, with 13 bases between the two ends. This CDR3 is CASSIDQETPYGYTF. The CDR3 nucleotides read TGTGCCAGTAGTATAGATCAGGAAACCCCGTATGGCTACACCTTC.